Presented here are 31 T cell receptor beta chains from one specimen sequenced in a study of neurological immune-mediated disorders. TCRdb passed the 5' RACE reads through MiXCR, listing each CDR3 protein once. The sample lists approximately 40,000 distinct CDR3 sequences, approximately 15% occurring once. Sequencing was carried out using CD4+ T cells from blood. The receptors come from a woman aged 55-70 years with HTLV-1-associated myelopathy (HAM/TSP).

This clonotype was observed many times. CDR3 coding DNA: TGCAGCGTTGAAGTGGGGGGCGAGACTGAAGCTTTCTTT. Protein product: CSVEVGGETEAFF. The V call is TRBV29-1, the J call TRBJ1-1, with D perhaps matching TRBD1 (6 bases). The germline V gene has CDR1 SQVTM and CDR2 ANQGSEA. This CDR3 has 13 residues. V dropped 1 base and J dropped 5 bases, with 11 bases sitting between them.

This clonotype appeared many times. The chain combines TRBV28 with TRBJ2-3; perhaps D is TRBD1 or TRBD2 (5 bases each). Trimming pared 9 bases from V and 3 bases from J, leaving 10 bases between. CDR3 length: 12 amino acids. Germline V gene lookup returns CDR1 MDHEN and CDR2 SYDVKM. The CDR3 sequence: CASRDQTDTQYF. CDR3 coding DNA: TGTGCCAGTAGGGACCAGACAGATACGCAGTATTTT.

This clonotype was counted ten times or more. The rearrangement links TRBV20-1 to TRBJ2-7; no definite D call. CDR3 length equals 13 residues. Germline assignment: CDR1 DFQATT and CDR2 SNEGSKA (reference sequence). V shed 1 base and J shed 6 bases, with 13 bases lying between them. Here the CDR3 reads CSARAYMPSEQYF. The DNA of the CDR3 is TGCAGTGCTAGAGCATATATGCCATCCGAGCAGTACTTC.

Ten or more counts support this clonotype. The chain joins TRBV20-1 to TRBJ2-3, with unresolved D. Trimming pared 0 bases from V and 1 base from J, leaving 5 bases between. CDR1 is DFQATT and CDR2 is SNEGSKA in the germline V gene (reference sequence). The CDR3 has 13 amino acids. CDR3 loop: CSARDTGTDTQYF. CDR3 coding DNA: TGCAGTGCTAGAGATACAGGCACAGATACGCAGTATTTT.

This clonotype was seen ten or more times. The V call is TRBV27, the J call TRBJ2-1, with D tentatively TRBD2 (6 bases). The CDR3 has 15 residues. The germline gives CDR1 MNHEY, CDR2 SMNVEV (reference sequence). V dropped 6 bases and J dropped 8 bases, with 20 bases sitting between them. CDR3 region: CASSRTRTTSDEQFF. CDR3 sequence (DNA): TGTGCCAGCAGCCGAACTAGGACTACTTCGGATGAGCAGTTCTTC.

This clonotype was counted ten times or more. The chain has TRBV29-1 and TRBJ2-5; no definite D call. CDR1 is SQVTM and CDR2 is ANQGSEA in the germline V gene. This CDR3 comprises 11 residues. The V end was cut by 4 bases, the J end by 5 bases, with 8 bases between. The CDR3 reads CSVGQAETQYF. In DNA form, the CDR3 reads TGCAGCGTTGGCCAGGCCGAGACCCAGTACTTC.

In this sample, this clonotype turned up many times. The chain has TRBV6-1 and TRBJ1-5; weak D call: TRBD1 (5 bases). Germline CDR1 and CDR2: MNHNS and SASEGT. Trimming shortened V by 8 bases and J by 1 base, and 12 bases separated the two germline ends. This CDR3 is built from 14 residues. The CDR3 DNA reads as TGTGCCAGCGGGAGAGACAGAAGCAATCAGCCCCAGCATTTT. Its translation: CASGRDRSNQPQHF.

This clonotype occurred many times. The rearrangement links TRBV20-1 to TRBJ2-2, with D possibly being TRBD1 (6 bases). Looked up from germline, CDR1 is DFQATT and CDR2 is SNEGSKA (reference sequence). CDR3 length: 15 residues. V dropped 6 bases and J dropped 1 base, with 15 bases sitting between them. In DNA form, the CDR3 reads TGCAGTGCAATAGGGGGTCCGAGGAACACCGGGGAGCTGTTTTTT. It specifies CSAIGGPRNTGELFF.

This clonotype was seen at least ten times. This sequence joins TRBV6-6 and TRBJ1-2; D perhaps matches TRBD1 (5 bases). The germline gives CDR1 MNHNY, CDR2 SVGAGI (reference sequence). V was clipped by 2 bases and J by 8 bases, with 12 bases between them. The CDR3 has 13 amino acids. In nucleotides, the CDR3 is TGTGCCAGCAGTTACGAGGGGCTTAGAGGCTACACCTTC. This gives the protein CASSYEGLRGYTF.

This clonotype was counted at least ten times. The V and J genes are TRBV5-1 and TRBJ2-7; D is tentatively TRBD1 or TRBD2 (5 bases each). Trimming stripped 0 bases from V and 0 bases from J, with 10 bases between. The CDR3 consists of 15 residues. Per the germline V gene, CDR1 is SGHRS and CDR2 is YFSETQ. This chain's CDR3 is CASSLDLRGSYEQYF. CDR3 DNA: TGCGCCAGCAGCTTGGATTTGAGGGGCTCCTACGAGCAGTACTTC.

This clonotype came up many times. This chain uses TRBV20-1 with TRBJ1-2, with D tentatively TRBD1 (6 bases). Trimming left V 6 bases short and J 4 bases short, with 12 bases between. Germline V gives CDR1 DFQATT, CDR2 SNEGSKA (reference sequence). CDR3 length: 12 amino acids. In DNA, the CDR3 is TGCAGTGCCCAACAGGGTGGCTATGGCTACACCTTC. Its translation: CSAQQGGYGYTF.

Many counts were recorded for this clonotype. The chain uses TRBV30 and TRBJ1-1; D gene unclear. CDR3 length equals 12 residues. Germline loops: CDR1 GTSNPN, CDR2 SVGIG (reference sequence). V lost 3 bases, J lost 6 bases, and 11 bases lay in between. The CDR3 sequence is CAWSPSGPEAFF. CDR3 nucleotide sequence: TGTGCCTGGAGCCCGTCTGGGCCTGAAGCTTTCTTT.

This clonotype was seen just once. An end of the junction differs from the germline gene, which may be a read error. The chain couples TRBV4-2 to TRBJ2-2, with D perhaps being TRBD1 or TRBD2 (5 bases each). This CDR3 region has 15 residues. Germline CDR1 is LGHNA and CDR2 is YNFKEQ. In DNA, the CDR3 is TGTGCCAGCAGCAGAGGACACTCGAACACCGGGGATCTGTTTTTT. Its translation: CASSRGHSNTGDLFF.

This clonotype was observed at least ten times. The chain has TRBV20-1 and TRBJ2-7; the match to TRBD1 covers 10 bases. Germline loops: CDR1 DFQATT, CDR2 SNEGSKA (reference sequence). The CDR3 loop spans 14 amino acids. V shed 6 bases, J shed 3 bases, and the junction held 8 bases outside the gene matches. The CDR3 protein is CSAPNRDRGYEQYF. DNA of the CDR3: TGCAGTGCCCCGAACCGGGACAGGGGCTACGAGCAGTACTTC.

On this clonotype itself: A much more abundant neighbour one base away suggests this may be a read error. CDR3 nucleotides: TGTGCCAGCAGCCGAGGACAGTATGGGGCCAACGTCCTGACTTTC. The encoded protein is CASSRGQYGANVLTF. The chain has TRBV6-5 and TRBJ2-6; weak D call: TRBD1 (6 bases). Trimming left V 6 bases short and J 3 bases short, with 12 bases between. CDR1 is MNHEY, CDR2 SVGAGI, per germline. CDR3 length: 15 amino acids.

This clonotype appeared many times. V is TRBV20-1 and J is TRBJ1-6, with unresolved D. Trimming removed 1 base at V and 14 bases at J, with 12 bases between. This CDR3 has 12 amino acids. Germline loops: CDR1 DFQATT, CDR2 SNEGSKA (reference sequence). The CDR3 spells CSARAKVWTLHF. CDR3 coding DNA: TGCAGTGCTAGAGCGAAGGTTTGGACCCTCCACTTT.

This clonotype was recorded at least ten times. The gene calls are TRBV20-1 and TRBJ2-5, with TRBD1 matching 9 bases. Germline loops: CDR1 DFQATT, CDR2 SNEGSKA (reference sequence). V trimming: 6 bases; J trimming: 7 bases; junction bases outside the gene matches: 12. The CDR3 loop spans 14 amino acids. CDR3 residues: CSAQPGQGGWTQYF. The CDR3 region has the DNA TGCAGTGCACAACCGGGACAGGGAGGTTGGACCCAGTACTTC.

CDR3 amino acids: CAWSNMDRYGYTF. The CDR3 DNA is TGTGCCTGGAGTAATATGGACAGATATGGCTACACCTTC. The rearrangement links TRBV30 to TRBJ1-2; D is possibly TRBD1 (6 bases). Germline loops: CDR1 GTSNPN, CDR2 SVGIG (reference sequence). The CDR3 is made up of 13 amino acids. V lost 2 bases and J 5 bases, leaving 12 bases between the germline ends.

This clonotype was recorded at least ten times. The CDR3 spells CASSLLLGTYEQYF. The CDR3 bases are TGTGCCAGCAGCTTACTCCTCGGTACCTACGAGCAGTACTTC. The chain links TRBV7-6 to TRBJ2-7; D is unresolved. V was shortened by 2 bases and J by 2 bases, with 10 bases between the two germline ends. This CDR3 contains 14 residues. From germline, CDR1 is SGHVS and CDR2 FNYEAQ. Drawing the rest from reference TRBV7-6 and TRBJ2-7, the complete variable domain is GAGVSQSPRYKVTKRGQDVALRCDPISGHVSLYWYRQALGQGPEFLTYFNYEAQQDKSGLPNDRFSAERPEGSISTLTIQRTEQRDSAMYRCASSLLLGTYEQYFGPGTRLTVT.

There are many counts of this clonotype. The chain uses TRBV20-1 and TRBJ2-3; 9 bases fit TRBD2. CDR3 length equals 15 residues. The germline V gene has CDR1 DFQATT and CDR2 SNEGSKA (reference sequence). V lost 5 bases to trimming and J lost 0 bases; unmatched junction nucleotides: 6. The CDR3 nucleotides read TGCAGTGCTGGCGGACTAGCGCATAGCACAGATACGCAGTATTTT. It translates to CSAGGLAHSTDTQYF.

This clonotype was observed at least ten times. V is TRBV24-1 and J is TRBJ1-1; D unresolved. The CDR3 has 18 amino acids. V was pared by 1 base and J by 0 bases, with 17 bases between. Looked up from germline, CDR1 is KGHDR and CDR2 is SFDVKD. The CDR3 loop reads CATSDFGGEKFMNTEAFF. Here the CDR3 DNA reads TGTGCCACCAGTGATTTTGGTGGGGAGAAATTCATGAACACTGAAGCTTTCTTT.

There are a few counts of this clonotype. DNA for the CDR3: TGTGCCAGCTCAGCTGCGGACAGTTACGAGCAGTACTTC. It codes for CASSAADSYEQYF. This chain joins TRBV18 and TRBJ2-7, with a possible D match to TRBD1 (6 bases). V was cut by 5 bases and J by 4 bases, with 12 bases left in between. Germline CDR1 reads KGHSH; CDR2 reads LQKENI. The CDR3 consists of 13 residues.

This clonotype came up many times. The rearrangement joins TRBV27 to TRBJ2-1; 11 bases are shared with TRBD2. Germline values: CDR1 MNHEY, CDR2 SMNVEV (reference sequence). The CDR3 spans 16 residues. J lost 5 bases, V lost 1 base, and 4 bases had no gene match. The CDR3 bases are TGTGCCAGCAGTTTATTGGTAGCGGGGGGGAACAATGAGCAGTTCTTC. It codes for CASSLLVAGGNNEQFF.

Many counts were recorded for this clonotype. The chain uses TRBV7-8 and TRBJ2-1; possible D gene TRBD2, 6 bases. The CDR3 consists of 20 residues. Between the trimmed V and J ends, which lost 4 bases and 5 bases, there was a span of 30 bases. Germline-derived CDR1 and CDR2 are SGHVS and FQNEAQ. Here the CDR3 DNA reads TGTGCCAGCAGCTCCACATCACCCTTAGGACTAACCCGTTTTCACAATGAGCAGTTCTTC. It codes for CASSSTSPLGLTRFHNEQFF. Full variable domain (outside the CDR3, taken from reference TRBV7-8 and TRBJ2-1): GAGVSQSPRYKVAKRGQDVALRCDPISGHVSLFWYQQALGQGPEFLTYFQNEAQLDKSGLPSDRFFAERPEGSVSTLKIQRTQQEDSAVYLCASSSTSPLGLTRFHNEQFFGPGTRLTVL.

In its sample, this clonotype was seen many times. The chain has TRBV14 and TRBJ1-1; no reliable D call. The CDR3 runs 15 residues. Trimming left V 1 base short and J 3 bases short, with 12 bases between. Germline CDR1 and CDR2: SGHDN and FVKESK. CDR3 nucleotides: TGTGCCAGCAGCCAAGTCACCGGGCGGGACACTGAAGCTTTCTTT. Its translation is CASSQVTGRDTEAFF.

This clonotype was seen a few times. This chain connects TRBV18 to TRBJ1-6; D is perhaps TRBD1 (6 bases). CDR1 and CDR2 (germline): KGHSH, LQKENI. V was shortened by 3 bases and J by 8 bases, with 14 bases between the two germline ends. The CDR3 is made up of 15 amino acids. CDR3 coding DNA: TGTGCCAGCTCACCCGAGGGGGAGGTTTATTCACCCCTCCACTTT. This gives the protein CASSPEGEVYSPLHF.

As for this clonotype: Given the absence of the conserved phenylalanine or tryptophan at the CDR3 end, a read error is likely. V usage is TRBV20-1 and J usage is TRBJ2-7, with 9 bases aligning to TRBD1. The germline gives CDR1 DFQATT, CDR2 SNEGSKA (reference sequence). The CDR3 extends over 15 amino acids. V gave up 6 bases and J gave up 1 base; unmatched junction bases: 10. CDR3 coding DNA: TGCAGTGCACGACCCCCCGGACAGGGGTCCTACGAGCAGTACTTA. Protein product: CSARPPGQGSYEQYL.

About this clonotype: A much larger clone differs from this one at a single base, so this may be a read error. The gene calls are TRBV5-1 and TRBJ2-1; no clear D gene. The germline gives CDR1 SGHRS, CDR2 YFSETQ. The CDR3 contains 14 residues. For the CDR3, the DNA is TGCGCCAGCAGCCCAGACTGGGTGAAAAATGATCAGTTCTTC. It specifies CASSPDWVKNDQFF.

This clonotype was found a few times. The rearrangement joins TRBV30 to TRBJ1-3; no reliable D call. Germline V gene data show CDR1 as GTSNPN and CDR2 as SVGIG (reference sequence). Trimming shortened V by 5 bases and J by 8 bases, and 13 bases separated the two germline ends. The CDR3 length is 12 residues. The chain's CDR3 is CAWVPSGDTIYF. CDR3 DNA: TGTGCCTGGGTACCTTCGGGAGACACCATATATTTT.

This clonotype was recorded many times. The rearrangement uses TRBV20-1 and TRBJ2-5; perhaps TRBD2 as D (7 bases). This CDR3 comprises 14 residues. Trimming took 0 bases from V and 5 from J, leaving 13 bases between them. Germline CDR1 and CDR2: DFQATT and SNEGSKA (reference sequence). CDR3 amino acids: CSARDVQGGETQYF. The CDR3, as DNA: TGCAGTGCTAGAGATGTACAGGGAGGGGAGACCCAGTACTTC.

This clonotype was counted at least ten times. The J gene is TRBJ1-1, the V gene TRBV19, with unresolved D. Per germline, CDR1 LNHDA and CDR2 SQIVND (reference sequence). V was cut by 2 bases and J by 1 base, with 5 bases left in between. The CDR3 has 13 residues. The CDR3 DNA is TGTGCCAGTAGTATAAGCGGGAACACTGAAGCTTTCTTT. It specifies CASSISGNTEAFF.